This T cell receptor (beta chain) was documented in a study of vaccination and CD4 T cells after COVID-19. Looking at the study overall: Taking of post-vaccine samples occurred a median approximately 70 days after dose two (range 14 to 241). Cells received overlapping spike peptides from SARS-CoV-2, HCoV-NL63, HCoV-OC43 and HCoV-229E as stimulation. The study, taken as a whole, reports: The study examined relatively few convalescent patients and included no early post-infection timepoints.

CDR1 and CDR2 (germline): MGHRA, YSYEKL. The CDR3 runs to 13 residues. The V and J ends lost 4 bases and 6 bases respectively, with 11 bases between them. Concerning this clonotype: Its antigen is still unknown.

Cultured CD4+ T cell DNA was sequenced using the Oncomine TCR Beta short-read assay. MiXCR was run by TCRdb on the PCR reads, yielding one entry per CDR3 protein. This table holds approximately 8,400 distinct CDR3 sequences, over 60% found once. Treatment: approximately nine-day PBMC culture with coronavirus spike peptide pools or control peptides (ViraFEST assay). Expanded clonotypes were found by TCR sequencing after peptide-pool stimulation (ViraFEST). Sequenced: CD4+ T cells from blood, cultured in vitro. The chain carries TRBV4-1 and TRBJ2-3; D is tentatively TRBD1 or TRBD2 (6 bases each). The receptor's source is a human donor who had recovered from COVID-19. CDR3: CASSLTGRDTQYF. CDR3 DNA sequence: TGCGCCAGCAGCCTTACAGGGAGGGATACGCAGTATTTT.